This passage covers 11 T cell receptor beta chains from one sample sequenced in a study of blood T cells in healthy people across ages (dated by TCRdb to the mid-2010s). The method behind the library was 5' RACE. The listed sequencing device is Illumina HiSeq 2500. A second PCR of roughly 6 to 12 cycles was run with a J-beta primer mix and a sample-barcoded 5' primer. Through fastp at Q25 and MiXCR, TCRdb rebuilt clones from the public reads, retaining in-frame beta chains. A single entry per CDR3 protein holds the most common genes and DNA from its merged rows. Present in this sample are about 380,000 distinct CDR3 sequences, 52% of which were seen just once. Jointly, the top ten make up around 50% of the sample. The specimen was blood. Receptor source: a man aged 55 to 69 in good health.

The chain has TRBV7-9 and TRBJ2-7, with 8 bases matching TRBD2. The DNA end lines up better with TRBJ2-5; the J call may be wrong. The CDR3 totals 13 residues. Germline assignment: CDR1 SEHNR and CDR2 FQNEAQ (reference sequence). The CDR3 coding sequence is TGTGCCAGCAGCAGGACTAGCCTAGAGACCCAGTACTTC. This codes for CASSRTSLETQYF.

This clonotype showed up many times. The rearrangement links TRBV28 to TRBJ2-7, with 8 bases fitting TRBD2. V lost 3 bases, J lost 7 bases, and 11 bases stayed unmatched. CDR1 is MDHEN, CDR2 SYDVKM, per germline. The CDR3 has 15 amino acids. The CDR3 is CASSFRAGALREQYF. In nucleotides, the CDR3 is TGTGCCAGCAGTTTCCGAGCGGGGGCCCTCCGGGAGCAGTACTTC.

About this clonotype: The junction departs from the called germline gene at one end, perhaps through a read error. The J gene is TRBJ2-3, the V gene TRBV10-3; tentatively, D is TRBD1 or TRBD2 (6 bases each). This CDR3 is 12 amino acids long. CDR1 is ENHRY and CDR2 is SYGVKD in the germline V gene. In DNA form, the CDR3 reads TGTGCCATCAGTGGGGGGGCAGATATGCAGTATTTT. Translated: CAISGGADMQYF.

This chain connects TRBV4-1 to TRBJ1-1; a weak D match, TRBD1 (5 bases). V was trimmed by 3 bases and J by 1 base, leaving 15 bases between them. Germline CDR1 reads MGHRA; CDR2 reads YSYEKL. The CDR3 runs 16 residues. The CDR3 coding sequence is TGCGCCAGCAGCCAGGATCCGGGACTGCGGAACACTGAAGCTTTCTTT. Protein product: CASSQDPGLRNTEAFF.

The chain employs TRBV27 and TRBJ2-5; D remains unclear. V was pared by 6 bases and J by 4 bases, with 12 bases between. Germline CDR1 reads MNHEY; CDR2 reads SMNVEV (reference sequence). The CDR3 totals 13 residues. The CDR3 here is CASSGAWGETQYF. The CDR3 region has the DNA TGTGCCAGCAGCGGCGCGTGGGGAGAGACCCAGTACTTC.

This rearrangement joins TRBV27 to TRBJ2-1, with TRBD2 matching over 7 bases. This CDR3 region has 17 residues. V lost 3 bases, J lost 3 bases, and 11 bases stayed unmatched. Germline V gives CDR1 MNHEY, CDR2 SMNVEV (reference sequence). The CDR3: CASSLAASGGYYNEQFF. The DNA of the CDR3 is TGTGCCAGCAGTTTGGCCGCTAGCGGAGGGTACTACAATGAGCAGTTCTTC.

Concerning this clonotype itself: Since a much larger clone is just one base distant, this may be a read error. CDR3 residues: CSVLEISGPGTTIYF. CDR3 nucleotide sequence: TGCAGCGTCCTTGAGATTTCCGGGCCCGGAACCACCATATATTTT. The genes are TRBV29-1 and TRBJ1-3; D not resolved. Germline loops: CDR1 SQVTM, CDR2 ANQGSEA. The CDR3 is made up of 15 amino acids.

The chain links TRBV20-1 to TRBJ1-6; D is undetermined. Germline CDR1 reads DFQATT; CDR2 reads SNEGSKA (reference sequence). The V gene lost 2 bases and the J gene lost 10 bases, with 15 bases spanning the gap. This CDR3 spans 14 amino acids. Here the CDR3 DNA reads TGCAGTGCTAGAAAGGGCGGGGTAGGGTCACCCCTCCACTTT. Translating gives CSARKGGVGSPLHF.

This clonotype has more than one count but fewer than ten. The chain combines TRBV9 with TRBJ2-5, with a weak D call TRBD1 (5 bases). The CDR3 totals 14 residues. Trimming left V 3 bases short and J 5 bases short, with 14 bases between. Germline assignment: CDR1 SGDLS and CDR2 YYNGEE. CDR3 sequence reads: CASSAPLGVETQYF. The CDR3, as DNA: TGTGCCAGCAGCGCACCTCTAGGGGTGGAGACCCAGTACTTC.

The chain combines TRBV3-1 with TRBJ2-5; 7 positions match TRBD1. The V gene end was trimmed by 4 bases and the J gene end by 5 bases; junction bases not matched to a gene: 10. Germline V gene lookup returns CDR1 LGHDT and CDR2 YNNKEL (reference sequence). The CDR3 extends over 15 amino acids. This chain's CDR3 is CASSPPGRGLETQYF. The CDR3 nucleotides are TGTGCCAGCAGCCCCCCAGGAAGGGGGCTGGAGACCCAGTACTTC.

CDR3 DNA: TGTGCCAGCTCACCAGAAACAGGGGGCAAAGAGACCCAGTACTTC. Its translation: CASSPETGGKETQYF. V and J are TRBV18 and TRBJ2-5; 9 nucleotides align to TRBD1. V shed 2 bases and J 3 bases; nucleotides not matched to a gene: 4. The CDR3 covers 15 residues. Germline CDR1 and CDR2: KGHSH and LQKENI.